This is a list of T cell receptor beta chains from one sample in a study of blood T cells in healthy people across ages. TCRdb processed the 5' RACE reads anew with MiXCR; each CDR3 protein has one entry. Of about 1.8 million distinct CDR3 sequences listed, less than 50% are singletons. The sequenced sample was blood. The receptors were gathered from a woman aged 40 to 49 in good health. Each CDR3 is given with its conserved first and last residue. D genes are given only for firm matches. Expanded clones are given a class, and other clones once, few, many or no size at all.

clone_size d_call j_call v_call cdr3_nt cdr3_aa
once NA TRBJ2-3 TRBV29-1 TGCAGCGTTGAGCGGGGAAACACAGATACGCGGTATTTT CSVERGNTDTRYF
NA NA TRBJ1-4 TRBV5-1 TGCGCCAGCAGTAGTGGGTGGGCTCTAGAAGAAAAACTGTTTTTT CASSSGWALEEKLFF
few TRBD2 TRBJ2-3 TRBV6-2/TRBV6-3 TGTGCCAGCAGTCTAAGCGGGGGGCCCTCCGATACGCAGTATTTT CASSLSGGPSDTQYF
NA TRBD2 TRBJ2-1 TRBV4-2 TGTGCCAGCAGCCAAGGGTTTGGCGGGGGGAGCTCCTACAATGAGCAGTTCTTC CASSQGFGGGSSYNEQFF
NA NA TRBJ1-2 TRBV6-6 TGTGCCAGCAGTTCCCCAGGAGAGGGCGGCTACACCTTC CASSSPGEGGYTF
NA TRBD1 TRBJ2-7 TRBV20-1 TGCAGTGCTTACGCTCCACGCACAGGGGGGTACGAGCAGTACTTC CSAYAPRTGGYEQYF
NA NA TRBJ1-6 TRBV25-1 TGTGCCAGCAGCCCGATTGGGGGGGCACATTCACCCCTCCACTTT CASSPIGGAHSPLHF
many TRBD1 TRBJ2-5 TRBV29-1 TGCAGCGTCGCCGGGACAGGGCAAGAGACCCAGTACTTC CSVAGTGQETQYF
few TRBD2 TRBJ2-1 TRBV7-8 TGTGCCAGCAGCTGGGGACTAGCGGGGAGCTACTCCTACAATGAGCAGTTCTTC CASSWGLAGSYSYNEQFF
NA NA TRBJ2-5 TRBV5-1 TGCGCCAGCAGCTTGCGGGGATTGTACCAAGAGACCCAGTACTTC CASSLRGLYQETQYF
NA TRBD1 TRBJ1-1 TRBV4-3 TGCGCCAGCAGCCAGGGAGACAGGGGGTTTACTGAAGCTTTCTTT CASSQGDRGFTEAFF